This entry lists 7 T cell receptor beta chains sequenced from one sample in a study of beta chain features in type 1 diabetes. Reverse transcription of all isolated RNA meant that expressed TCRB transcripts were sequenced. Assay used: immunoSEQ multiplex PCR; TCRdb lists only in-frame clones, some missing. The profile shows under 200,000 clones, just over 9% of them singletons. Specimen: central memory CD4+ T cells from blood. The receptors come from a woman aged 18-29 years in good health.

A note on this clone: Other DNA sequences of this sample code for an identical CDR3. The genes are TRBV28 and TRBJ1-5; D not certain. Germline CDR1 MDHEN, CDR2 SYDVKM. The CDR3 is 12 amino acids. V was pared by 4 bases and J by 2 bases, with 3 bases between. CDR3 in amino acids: CASSSGNQPQHF. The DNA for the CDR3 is TGTGCCAGCAGTTCTGGCAATCAGCCCCAGCATTTT.

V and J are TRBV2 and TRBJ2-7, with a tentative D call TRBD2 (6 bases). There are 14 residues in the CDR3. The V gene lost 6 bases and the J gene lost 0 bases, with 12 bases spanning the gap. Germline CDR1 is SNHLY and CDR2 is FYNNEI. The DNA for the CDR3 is TGTGCCAGCAGCCGGGACGGGAGCTCCTACGAGCAGTACTTC. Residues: CASSRDGSSYEQYF.

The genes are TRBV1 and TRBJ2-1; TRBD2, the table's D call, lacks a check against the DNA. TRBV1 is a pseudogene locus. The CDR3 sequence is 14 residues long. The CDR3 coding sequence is TGCACCACCAGAGTATGGGCGGGCCCGAATGAGCAGTTCTTC. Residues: CTTRVWAGPNEQFF.

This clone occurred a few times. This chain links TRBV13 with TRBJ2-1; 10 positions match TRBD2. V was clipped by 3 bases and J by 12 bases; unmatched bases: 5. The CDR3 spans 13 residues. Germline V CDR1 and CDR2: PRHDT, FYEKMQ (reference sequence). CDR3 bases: TGTGCCAGCAGCTTTAGGGGGACTAGCGTGCAGTTCTTC. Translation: CASSFRGTSVQFF.

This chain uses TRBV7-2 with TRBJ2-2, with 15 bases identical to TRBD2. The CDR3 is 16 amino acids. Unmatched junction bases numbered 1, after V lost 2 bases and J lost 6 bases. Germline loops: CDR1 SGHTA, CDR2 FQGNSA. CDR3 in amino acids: CASSLRTSGRAGELFF. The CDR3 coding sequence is TGTGCCAGCAGCTTACGGACTAGCGGGAGGGCCGGGGAGCTGTTTTTT.

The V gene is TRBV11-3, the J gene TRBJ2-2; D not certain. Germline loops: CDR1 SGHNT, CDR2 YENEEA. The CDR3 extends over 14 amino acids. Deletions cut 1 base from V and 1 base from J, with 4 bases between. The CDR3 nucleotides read TGTGCCAGCAGCTTAGGACTGAACACCGGGGAGCTGTTTTTT. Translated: CASSLGLNTGELFF.

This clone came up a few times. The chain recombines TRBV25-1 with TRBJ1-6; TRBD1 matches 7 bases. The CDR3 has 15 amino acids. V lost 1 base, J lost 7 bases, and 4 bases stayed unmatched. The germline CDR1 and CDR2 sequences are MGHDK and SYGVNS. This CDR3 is CASSESRTGNSPLHF. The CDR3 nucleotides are TGTGCCAGCAGTGAATCAAGGACAGGAAATTCACCCCTCCACTTT. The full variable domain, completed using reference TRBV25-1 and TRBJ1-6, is EADIYQTPRYLVIGTGKKITLECSQTMGHDKMYWYQQDPGMELHLIHYSYGVNSTEKGDLSSESTVSRIRTEHFPLTLESARPSHTSQYLCASSESRTGNSPLHFGNGTRLTVT.